This TCR beta chain was sequenced during a study of cytomegalovirus exposure and HLA in healthy donors. Overall study: Out of about 190 million T cells, an earlier analysis found around 120 million unique TCR beta sequences in total. Points from the study as a whole: According to the study, about 180 TCR beta chains were cytomegalovirus-associated. In a later analysis, TCR beta V- and J-gene trimming was associated with a missense DCLRE1C variant.

13 Jbeta primers and 60 Vbeta primers were used for the PCR. Generated by immunoSEQ multiplex PCR, the TCRdb table keeps only in-frame clones and is missing some. Here the sample spans about 180,000 clones, 70% to 80% being singletons. The V gene end was trimmed by 5 bases and the J gene end by 2 bases; junction bases not matched to a gene: 5. This CDR3 has 15 amino acids. Germline V lookup: CDR1 MDHEN, CDR2 SYDVKM. Remarks on this clone: Its specificity is not known.

This sequence was found in a man aged 18 to 29 in good health and CMV-seronegative. The sample taken for sequencing was PBMCs. The J gene is TRBJ2-3, the V gene TRBV28; 9 nucleotides agree with TRBD2. This CDR3 is CASSNSGGLTDTQYF. The CDR3 region has the DNA TGTGCCAGCAGTAACAGCGGGGGGCTCACAGATACGCAGTATTTT.